This entry features one T cell receptor beta chain sequence. Method: immunoSEQ multiplex PCR; TCRdb's copy keeps in-frame clones and lacks some. The sample has roughly 110,000 clones, 91% seen once. The sample comes from a study of T cell changes during pregnancy in multiple sclerosis. Germline CDR1 and CDR2: SQVTM and ANQGSEA. The CDR3 length is 13 residues. Trimming left V 4 bases short and J 2 bases short, with 12 bases between. The rearrangement joins TRBV29-1 to TRBJ2-7; D might be TRBD2 (5 bases). This sequence originates from a female donor with multiple sclerosis, enrolled in a pregnancy study. The specimen was peripheral blood, collected before pregnancy. CDR3 coding DNA: TGCAGCGTTGCTTCGGGGAATCCCTACGAGCAGTACTTC. This gives the protein CSVASGNPYEQYF.